Included here is one TCR beta chain sequence, with context. Its antigen is unknown. The data originate from a study of early T cells in non-severe SARS-CoV-2 infection. Overall study: Unpaired chains resulted from sequencing bulk RNA of unsorted whole blood.

Study-level findings and limits: CD4 and private specificities were missed by VDJdb matching, which favored anti-spike CD8 responses.

Tagging with unique molecular identifiers was applied to individual cDNA molecules. TCRdb re-called the 5' RACE reads through MiXCR, storing one row per CDR3 protein. Of roughly 86,000 distinct CDR3 sequences listed, roughly 14% are singletons. The length of the CDR3 is 15 residues. CDR1 SGHTA and CDR2 FQGTGA come from the germline V gene. The trim removed 4 bases at V and 3 bases at J, leaving 5 bases unmatched. Sequencing used whole blood. The chain is built from TRBV7-3 and TRBJ2-1; 8 nucleotides agree with TRBD1. The TCR comes from an adult who was a healthcare worker with PCR-confirmed SARS-CoV-2 infection or an uninfected control (not recorded which). In nucleotides, the CDR3 is TGTGCCAGCAGCTGGAACAGGGGGATCTACAATGAGCAGTTCTTC. Amino acid sequence: CASSWNRGIYNEQFF.